The sequence of this T cell receptor (beta chain) was determined in a study of shared clonotypes between healthy human individuals. Study background: Donors had three CD4 naive, three CD4 memory, two CD8 naive and one CD8 memory plate apiece.

CDR1 is SSHAT, CDR2 FNYEAQ, per germline (reference sequence). The CDR3 is 14 amino acids. Concerning this clone itself: The antigen remains unidentified. One junction end disagrees with the germline gene, perhaps due to a read error.

Sequencing used immunoSEQ multiplex PCR; TCRdb keeps in-frame clones, though not all of them. This sample has about 960,000 clones, with roughly 72% found just once. Study findings and constraints: Estimated clonotype richness was generally higher in naive than memory subsets. Lower generation probabilities were found for non-shared clonotypes than for those shared by all four donors.

The sample was memory CD4+ T cells sorted from blood. As to subset: CD45RA-negative fraction. This receptor was obtained from a man between 18 and 29 years old in good health. The J gene is TRBJ2-7, the V gene TRBV7-7, with 9 bases aligning to TRBD2. The CDR3 bases are TGTGCTAGCAGCCAGAATAGCGGGGGAAGCGAGCAGTACTTC. Its translation: CASSQNSGGSEQYF.